The 20 T cell receptor beta chains in this list originate from one sample, sequenced in a study of blood T cell repertoires in COVID-19. Assay used: immunoSEQ multiplex PCR; TCRdb lists only in-frame clones, some missing. The profile shows about 430,000 clones, about 90% of them singletons. The sample consisted of peripheral blood. These receptors originate from a man between 18 and 29 years old with COVID-19, enrolled during active disease.

This clone turned up a few times. This chain uses TRBV19 with TRBJ1-3; D is undetermined. The V end lost 3 bases, the J end lost 4 bases, and 13 bases lay between the germline ends. Germline values: CDR1 LNHDA, CDR2 SQIVND (reference sequence). This CDR3 has 15 amino acids. CDR3 in amino acids: CASSIEVVGGNTIYF. CDR3 in DNA: TGTGCCAGTAGTATCGAGGTTGTCGGAGGAAACACCATATATTTT. Full variable domain (outside the CDR3, taken from reference TRBV19 and TRBJ1-3): DGGITQSPKYLFRKEGQNVTLSCEQNLNHDAMYWYRQDPGQGLRLIYYSQIVNDFQKGDIAEGYSVSREKKESFPLTVTSAQKNPTAFYLCASSIEVVGGNTIYFGEGSWLTVV.

V gene TRBV5-1 combines with J gene TRBJ2-7; the D is unclear. This CDR3 has 15 amino acids. V was clipped by 0 bases and J by 0 bases, with 10 bases between them. The germline V gene has CDR1 SGHRS and CDR2 YFSETQ. Here the CDR3 reads CASSLVTADSYEQYF. DNA of the CDR3: TGCGCCAGCAGCTTGGTAACAGCTGACTCCTACGAGCAGTACTTC.

The V and J genes are TRBV9 and TRBJ2-3; D possibly corresponds to TRBD2 (7 bases). The CDR3 runs to 16 residues. CDR1 is SGDLS, CDR2 YYNGEE, per germline. Trimming took 1 base from V and 2 from J, leaving 14 bases between them. The CDR3: CASSVRGGDTTDTQYF. For the CDR3, the DNA is TGTGCCAGCAGCGTACGAGGGGGGGACACCACAGATACGCAGTATTTT.

This clone was found a few times. The rearrangement uses TRBV3-1 (or the pseudogene TRBV3-2) and TRBJ2-2; D is unresolved. With 4 bases removed from V and 2 bases from J, the gap between germline ends came to 11 bases. Germline CDR1 and CDR2: LGHDT and YNNKEL (reference sequence). This CDR3 is built from 15 residues. The CDR3 bases are TGTGCCAGCAGCCCCCAAACGGTTAACACCGGGGAGCTGTTTTTT. Amino acid sequence: CASSPQTVNTGELFF.

V is TRBV5-4 and J is TRBJ2-7; D perhaps matches TRBD2 (5 bases). Germline CDR1 is SGHNT and CDR2 is YYREEE (reference sequence). V lost 2 bases and J lost 4, with 13 bases in between. The CDR3 loop spans 14 amino acids. The CDR3 nucleotides read TGTGCCAGCAGCTTACGAGCGGAAGGATACGAGCAGTACTTC. As protein: CASSLRAEGYEQYF.

The V gene is TRBV2, the J gene TRBJ2-2, with a tentative D call TRBD2 (5 bases). V was trimmed by 4 bases and J by 4 bases, leaving 13 bases between them. CDR1 and CDR2 from the germline V gene are SNHLY and FYNNEI. This CDR3 contains 15 residues. CDR3 region: CASSVLSGLTGELFF. The CDR3 DNA follows: TGTGCCAGCAGTGTCCTTTCAGGACTCACCGGGGAGCTGTTTTTT.

This sequence joins TRBV9 and TRBJ2-2, with TRBD2 matching 10 bases. The germline V gene encodes CDR1 SGDLS and CDR2 YYNGEE. CDR3 length equals 17 residues. V trimming: 0 bases; J trimming: 4 bases; junction bases outside the gene matches: 6. CDR3 loop: CASSVDRTSGFTGELFF. The DNA of the CDR3 is TGTGCCAGCAGCGTAGATAGGACTAGCGGCTTCACCGGGGAGCTGTTTTTT.

V gene TRBV2 combines with J gene TRBJ1-2, with D perhaps matching TRBD1 (6 bases). The V and J ends lost 5 bases and 6 bases respectively, with 28 bases between them. Per germline, CDR1 SNHLY and CDR2 FYNNEI. The CDR3 loop spans 18 amino acids. Here the CDR3 DNA reads TGTGCCAGCAGTCGGGAGGGGGGTGGAATGGGCGATCGGAATGGCTACACCTTC. As protein: CASSREGGGMGDRNGYTF. Variable domain in full (rest from reference TRBV2 and TRBJ1-2): EPEVTQTPSHQVTQMGQEVILRCVPISNHLYFYWYRQILGQKVEFLVSFYNNEISEKSEIFDDQFSVERPDGSNFTLKIRSTKLEDSAMYFCASSREGGGMGDRNGYTFGSGTRLTVV.

V and J are TRBV7-9 and TRBJ1-3; D perhaps matches TRBD1 (5 bases). The V end was cut by 5 bases, the J end by 0 bases, with 14 bases between. Per the germline V gene, CDR1 is SEHNR and CDR2 is FQNEAQ (reference sequence). This CDR3 is 16 amino acids long. The CDR3 coding sequence is TGTGCCAGCAGCCCCCAGGGACTCAGCTCTGGAAACACCATATATTTT. Its translation: CASSPQGLSSGNTIYF.

For this clone: The sample holds other DNA sequences that translate to the same CDR3. The chain is built from TRBV2 and TRBJ1-1; no definite D call. V was trimmed by 3 bases and J by 2 bases, leaving 10 bases between them. This CDR3 is built from 14 residues. Germline V lookup: CDR1 SNHLY, CDR2 FYNNEI. The CDR3 DNA follows: TGTGCCAGCAGTGAGAGAGGGTCAAACACTGAAGCTTTCTTT. It encodes CASSERGSNTEAFF.

The J gene is TRBJ2-6, the V gene TRBV6-9; D uncertain. Germline V gene sequence: CDR1 MNHGY, CDR2 SVAAGI. Trimming took off 3 bases at V and 4 bases at J, with 13 bases between the two ends. This CDR3 contains 16 residues. This CDR3 is CASSYRHLLGANVLTF. The DNA for the CDR3 is TGTGCCAGCAGTTACCGACACCTACTGGGGGCCAACGTCCTGACTTTC.

The chain uses TRBV7-9 and TRBJ2-7; 8 nucleotides align to TRBD1. Per the germline V gene, CDR1 is SEHNR and CDR2 is FQNEAQ (reference sequence). The V and J ends lost 4 bases and 5 bases, in that order; junction bases with no gene match: 1. The CDR3 covers 12 residues. The CDR3 sequence is CASSSTGDEQYF. CDR3 DNA sequence: TGTGCCAGCAGCTCGACAGGGGACGAGCAGTACTTC.

V gene TRBV27 combines with J gene TRBJ2-7, with 8 bases fitting TRBD1. Germline CDR1 and CDR2: MNHEY and SMNVEV (reference sequence). The CDR3 is 15 residues long. The V gene end was trimmed by 3 bases and the J gene end by 2 bases; junction bases not matched to a gene: 6. This CDR3 reads CASSLGQGAPYEQYF. The DNA for the CDR3 is TGTGCCAGCAGTTTGGGCCAGGGGGCCCCCTACGAGCAGTACTTC.

On this clone itself: Within the sample, other DNA sequences also encode this same CDR3. V is TRBV6-5 and J is TRBJ1-5; D unclear. The CDR3 is 13 amino acids. The V gene lost 4 bases and the J gene lost 4 bases, with 8 bases spanning the gap. Germline V gives CDR1 MNHEY, CDR2 SVGAGI. CDR3 sequence (DNA): TGTGCCAGCAGTTGGACTGGGAATCAGCCCCAGCATTTT. Translated, it gives CASSWTGNQPQHF.

The V call is TRBV27, the J call TRBJ2-7, with a possible D match to TRBD2 (6 bases). CDR3 length: 13 amino acids. Germline values: CDR1 MNHEY, CDR2 SMNVEV (reference sequence). V was shortened by 3 bases and J by 4 bases, with 10 bases between the two germline ends. CDR3 sequence reads: CASSFGGEYEQYF. The CDR3 bases are TGTGCCAGCAGTTTTGGCGGGGAGTACGAGCAGTACTTC.

The chain is built from TRBV5-5 and TRBJ2-7; D perhaps matches TRBD2 (6 bases). CDR1 SGHKS and CDR2 YYEKEE come from the germline V gene (reference sequence). The length of the CDR3 is 14 residues. Trimming took 2 bases from V and 0 from J, leaving 9 bases between them. The CDR3 DNA follows: TGTGCCAGCAGCTTTGCGGACTACTCCTACGAGCAGTACTTC. This encodes CASSFADYSYEQYF.

The chain has TRBV29-1 and TRBJ1-1; 8 nucleotides match TRBD1. CDR1 and CDR2 (germline): SQVTM, ANQGSEA. J gave up 0 bases and V 2 bases, and 5 bases lay outside the gene matches. The CDR3 extends over 15 amino acids. The CDR3: CSVEYQGAMNTEAFF. In nucleotides, the CDR3 is TGCAGCGTTGAATATCAGGGGGCTATGAACACTGAAGCTTTCTTT.

The genes are TRBV7-2 and TRBJ2-7; 8 nucleotides agree with TRBD2. The V gene end was trimmed by 1 base and the J gene end by 2 bases; junction bases not matched to a gene: 4. Germline V lookup: CDR1 SGHTA, CDR2 FQGNSA. The CDR3 is 15 residues long. Here the CDR3 reads CASSLDPREAYEQYF. The CDR3 DNA sequence: TGTGCCAGCAGCTTAGATCCGCGGGAGGCCTACGAGCAGTACTTC.

V usage is TRBV5-6 and J usage is TRBJ1-1; possibly TRBD1 for D (6 bases). This CDR3 comprises 15 residues. Looked up from germline, CDR1 is SGHDT and CDR2 is YYEEEE. Trimming took 1 base from V and 4 from J, leaving 14 bases between them. CDR3 DNA sequence: TGTGCCAGCAGCTTGCCTCAGGGGATGAGCACTGAAGCTTTCTTT. Amino acid sequence: CASSLPQGMSTEAFF.

V usage is TRBV9 and J usage is TRBJ2-1; D may be TRBD2 (5 bases). Trimming stripped 4 bases from V and 4 bases from J, with 18 bases between. The CDR3 contains 16 residues. The germline V gene has CDR1 SGDLS and CDR2 YYNGEE. CDR3 region: CASSFRDGLGYNEQFF. The CDR3, as DNA: TGTGCCAGCAGCTTCCGGGATGGGCTTGGTTACAATGAGCAGTTCTTC.